Below, 25 T cell receptor beta chains from the same sample are listed, as sequenced in a study of regulatory T cells in long-lasting Graves disease. Time point given: persistent/refractory GD, antithyroid drugs over 5 years with positive TRAb. With RNA extracted from PBMCs as input, the TCR library was made. Construction of TCR beta libraries relied on iRepertoire HTBI primers and on Arm-PCR targeting CDR3 regions. TCRdb re-called the multiplex PCR reads with MiXCR, one entry per CDR3 protein. Here the sample spans a few hundred thousand distinct CDR3 sequences, 23% being singletons. Here the sequenced sample was peripheral blood mononuclear cells (PBMCs), taken when the disease was refractory, from a patient treated with antithyroid drugs. Source of these receptors: a female donor with Graves disease.

The gene calls are TRBV7-9 and TRBJ1-2; possible D gene TRBD1, 5 bases. Between the trimmed V and J ends, which lost 5 bases and 6 bases, there was a span of 13 bases. Per the germline V gene, CDR1 is SEHNR and CDR2 is FQNEAQ (reference sequence). The CDR3 is made up of 13 amino acids. Written as DNA, the CDR3 is TGTGCCAGCAGCCGACCACCACAGGATGGCTACACCTTC. The encoded protein is CASSRPPQDGYTF.

This clonotype has only a few counts. CDR3 region: CASSLDSGSYEQYF. Written as DNA, the CDR3 is TGTGCCAGCAGCTTAGATAGTGGATCCTACGAGCAGTACTTC. The chain combines TRBV7-8 with TRBJ2-7; unclear D gene. V was cut by 1 base and J by 1 base, with 8 bases left in between. CDR1 SGHVS and CDR2 FQNEAQ come from the germline V gene. This CDR3 contains 14 residues.

This clonotype was seen just once. The junction does not match germline at one end; this may be a read error. V gene TRBV9 combines with J gene TRBJ2-2; 7 bases map to TRBD1. Germline V gene data show CDR1 as SGDLS and CDR2 as YYNGEE. The CDR3 length is 17 residues. CDR3 DNA: TGTGCCAGCAGCGAGACAGGGACCCGAGGATCCACCGGGGAGCTGCTTTTT. Its protein product is CASSETGTRGSTGELLF. The complete variable domain, with remaining parts taken from reference TRBV9 and TRBJ2-2, reads DSGVTQTPKHLITATGQRVTLRCSPRSGDLSVYWYQQSLDQGLQFLIQYYNGEERAKGNILERFSAQQFPDLHSELNLSSLELGDSALYFCASSETGTRGSTGELLFGEGSRLTVL.

In regard to this clonotype: The junction shows a germline mismatch at one end, possibly a read error. The chain couples TRBV20-1 to TRBJ2-5; D is uncertain. Germline values: CDR1 DFQATT, CDR2 SNEGSKA (reference sequence). CDR3 size: 17 residues. CDR3 loop: CNARDPRASGNLKTQYF. The CDR3 DNA reads as TGCAATGCTAGAGATCCCCGTGCGAGTGGCAATTTGAAGACCCAGTACTTC.

This clonotype was detected a few times. Here the CDR3 DNA reads TGCAGTGCTAGAGATAGGGCAATGGGTAGGGTAACCTACGAGCAGTACTTC. Its translation: CSARDRAMGRVTYEQYF. This chain uses TRBV20-1 with TRBJ2-7; unclear D gene. Germline CDR1 DFQATT, CDR2 SNEGSKA (reference sequence). Trimming cost V 0 bases and J 2 bases, with 20 bases left between them. This CDR3 has 17 amino acids.

This sequence joins TRBV5-1 and TRBJ2-7; D tentatively fits TRBD1 or TRBD2 (5 bases each). The CDR3 consists of 12 residues. Germline CDR1 SGHRS, CDR2 YFSETQ. V lost 7 bases and J lost 4, with 12 bases in between. CDR3 sequence (DNA): TGCGCCAGCGGGGGACCCGTTTACGAGCAGTACTTC. Protein: CASGGPVYEQYF.

This clonotype occurred a few times. This sequence joins TRBV2 and TRBJ2-5; TRBD2 aligns across 14 bases. The V and J ends lost 6 bases and 7 bases, in that order; junction bases with no gene match: 19. This CDR3 comprises 19 residues. Per the germline V gene, CDR1 is SNHLY and CDR2 is FYNNEI. In DNA, the CDR3 is TGTGCCAGCAGCGGGGGGACTAGCGGGAGCGGTTTTTTTGGAGGGACCCAGTACTTC. It is translated as CASSGGTSGSGFFGGTQYF.

This clonotype was counted many times. J is TRBJ1-4 and V is TRBV15, with D perhaps matching TRBD1 (5 bases). Trimming took off 4 bases at V and 8 bases at J, with 14 bases between the two ends. Germline V lookup: CDR1 LNHNV, CDR2 YYDKDF (reference sequence). The CDR3 contains 14 residues. The CDR3 coding sequence is TGTGCCACCAGCAAGCAGGGCTTCAGGGAAAAACTGTTTTTT. Protein sequence: CATSKQGFREKLFF.

This clonotype was observed a handful of times. The chain has TRBV5-1 and TRBJ2-7, with D perhaps assigned TRBD1 or TRBD2 (6 bases each). Germline V gene data show CDR1 as SGHRS and CDR2 as YFSETQ. The CDR3 sequence is 17 residues long. V lost 4 bases to trimming and J lost 3 bases, with 23 bases between them. CDR3 region: CASSRVGLRDTDYEQYF. CDR3 bases: TGCGCCAGCAGCCGGGTAGGGCTGCGGGACACTGACTACGAGCAGTACTTC. Full variable domain (outside the CDR3, taken from reference TRBV5-1 and TRBJ2-7): KAGVTQTPRYLIKTRGQQVTLSCSPISGHRSVSWYQQTPGQGLQFLFEYFSETQRNKGNFPGRFSGRQFSNSRSEMNVSTLELGDSALYLCASSRVGLRDTDYEQYFGPGTRLTVT.

The CDR3 DNA reads as TGTGCCAGCAGCGACCCAAGCTACGAGCAGTACTTC. The encoded protein is CASSDPSYEQYF. The rearrangement joins TRBV7-9 to TRBJ2-7; D is unclear. CDR3 length: 12 residues. The ends were cut back, 5 bases at V and 3 bases at J, with 8 bases in the middle. Germline V gives CDR1 SEHNR, CDR2 FQNEAQ (reference sequence).

Ten or more counts support this clonotype. This chain uses TRBV7-8 with TRBJ2-5; D is ambiguous. The CDR3 has 10 amino acids. V dropped 5 bases and J dropped 13 bases, with 11 bases sitting between them. Germline V lookup: CDR1 SGHVS, CDR2 FQNEAQ. CDR3 DNA sequence: TGTGCCAGCAGCAACGCCTCCCCGTACTTC. This encodes CASSNASPYF.

Ten or more counts support this clonotype. This chain connects TRBV12-3 or TRBV12-4 to TRBJ2-5, with 12 nucleotides matching TRBD2. J lost 3 bases, V lost 1 base, and 6 bases had no gene match. The CDR3 is 17 amino acids. The CDR3 region is CASSLGLAGGPKETQYF. The CDR3 nucleotides are TGTGCCAGCAGTTTAGGGCTAGCGGGAGGGCCGAAAGAGACCCAGTACTTC.

As for this clonotype: A much more abundant neighbour one base away suggests this may be a read error. This chain connects TRBV2 to TRBJ2-7; 12 nucleotides line up with TRBD2. CDR1 SNHLY and CDR2 FYNNEI come from the germline V gene. The CDR3 length is 16 residues. Losses at the gene ends were 8 bases for V and 9 bases for J; bases not matched to a gene: 17. The CDR3 is CASRRVPGTSGSGQYF. The DNA of the CDR3 is TGTGCCAGCCGGAGGGTACCAGGGACTAGCGGGTCCGGGCAGTACTTC.

This clonotype was counted at least ten times. The chain has TRBV24-1 and TRBJ2-5; D may be TRBD2 (6 bases). Germline CDR1 is KGHDR and CDR2 is SFDVKD. This CDR3 has 15 amino acids. Trimming left V 5 bases short and J 4 bases short, with 16 bases between. The CDR3 is CATSGAGTGGETQYF. CDR3 bases: TGTGCCACCAGTGGAGCAGGGACCGGGGGAGAGACCCAGTACTTC.

The table lists this clonotype with many counts. The chain employs TRBV3-1 and TRBJ2-1; D is unresolved. The V end was cut by 7 bases, the J end by 8 bases, with 12 bases between. This CDR3 is built from 12 residues. Germline lookup yields CDR1 LGHDT and CDR2 YNNKEL (reference sequence). Here the CDR3 reads CASTPSGDEQFF. Written as DNA, the CDR3 is TGTGCCAGCACCCCCTCAGGCGATGAGCAGTTCTTC.

V and J are TRBV18 and TRBJ1-4; the D is unclear. The CDR3 runs 17 residues. Germline V gene data show CDR1 as KGHSH and CDR2 as LQKENI. Trimming took 2 bases from V and 0 from J, leaving 13 bases between them. The CDR3 spells CASSPVAPAATNEKLFF. In DNA, the CDR3 is TGTGCCAGCTCACCAGTTGCCCCGGCAGCAACTAATGAAAAACTGTTTTTT.

This clonotype was picked up many times. The V gene is TRBV12-3 or TRBV12-4, the J gene TRBJ1-5; D remains ambiguous. Trimming removed 5 bases from V and 10 bases from J, with 9 bases in between. CDR3 size: 11 residues. This CDR3 is CASSAGSPQHF. For the CDR3, the DNA is TGTGCCAGCAGTGCCGGGAGCCCCCAGCATTTT.

Many counts were recorded for this clonotype. V is TRBV7-3 and J is TRBJ1-1; a weak D match, TRBD1 (5 bases). From germline, CDR1 is SGHTA and CDR2 FQGTGA. This CDR3 has 12 residues. Trimming shortened V by 1 base and J by 8 bases, and 8 bases separated the two germline ends. CDR3 region: CASSLNGDEAFF. As DNA, the CDR3 is TGTGCCAGCAGCTTAAACGGGGACGAAGCTTTCTTT.

This clonotype showed up just once. This may come from a read error, since a much larger clone is one base off. The gene calls are TRBV27 and TRBJ2-2; 7 bases map to TRBD1. Per the germline V gene, CDR1 is MNHEY and CDR2 is SMNVEV (reference sequence). The CDR3 runs 14 residues. Trimming cost V 5 bases and J 8 bases; bases outside gene matches: 8. In nucleotides, the CDR3 is TGTGCCAGCAGTCAAGAGGGACAGCGAGGGGAGCTGTTTTTT. Protein product: CASSQEGQRGELFF.

This clonotype was observed at least ten times. The rearrangement joins TRBV10-3 to TRBJ2-5, with D possibly being TRBD1 or TRBD2 (5 bases each). CDR1 and CDR2 from the germline V gene are ENHRY and SYGVKD. The ends were cut back, 9 bases at V and 4 bases at J, with 12 bases in the middle. The CDR3 loop spans 12 amino acids. CDR3 in amino acids: CAIRDHGETQYF. CDR3 coding DNA: TGTGCCATAAGGGACCACGGAGAGACCCAGTACTTC.

This clonotype was counted a few times. The rearrangement links TRBV18 to TRBJ2-7, with D unclear. Germline V lookup: CDR1 KGHSH, CDR2 LQKENI. This CDR3 comprises 13 residues. V lost 6 bases, J lost 4 bases, and 13 bases lay in between. In DNA form, the CDR3 reads TGTGCCAGCTCCCCTACTCACGGGTACGAGCAGTACTTC. Amino acids: CASSPTHGYEQYF.

The sample holds a few counts of this clonotype. The CDR3 DNA sequence: TGCAGTGCTAGCCTTAGCGGGAGGGAGACCGGGGAGCTGTTTTTT. Its protein product is CSASLSGRETGELFF. This chain connects TRBV20-1 to TRBJ2-2, with 11 bases lining up with TRBD2. Trimming removed 3 bases from V and 5 bases from J; junction bases left unmatched: 5. Per the germline V gene, CDR1 is DFQATT and CDR2 is SNEGSKA (reference sequence). CDR3 length: 15 residues.

This chain links TRBV11-2 with TRBJ1-3; 7 bases map to TRBD1. The germline gives CDR1 SGHAT, CDR2 FQNNGV. The junction had 13 bases not matched to a gene; V was cut back by 5 bases and J by 0 bases. This CDR3 is built from 18 residues. This chain's CDR3 is CASSPEWDSSFSGNTIYF. The CDR3 DNA sequence: TGTGCCAGCAGCCCGGAGTGGGACAGCTCCTTCTCTGGAAACACCATATATTTT. Looking up the rest from reference TRBV11-2 and TRBJ1-3 gives the full variable domain: EAGVAQSPRYKIIEKRQSVAFWCNPISGHATLYWYQQILGQGPKLLIQFQNNGVVDDSQLPKDRFSAERLKGVDSTLKIQPAKLEDSAVYLCASSPEWDSSFSGNTIYFGEGSWLTVV.

This clonotype has at least ten counts. V and J are TRBV28 and TRBJ1-2; no firm D call. V shed 7 bases and J shed 6 bases, with 15 bases lying between them. The CDR3 runs to 13 residues. Germline V gene lookup returns CDR1 MDHEN and CDR2 SYDVKM. This chain's CDR3 is CASTPPHTDGYTF. The CDR3 DNA reads as TGTGCCAGCACTCCCCCCCACACCGATGGCTACACCTTC.

The chain links TRBV18 to TRBJ2-2; D perhaps matches TRBD1 (5 bases). The V end was cut by 2 bases, the J end by 6 bases, with 7 bases between. The CDR3 contains 13 residues. The germline CDR1 and CDR2 sequences are KGHSH and LQKENI. The CDR3 reads CASSPFRAGELFF. The CDR3 coding sequence is TGTGCCAGCTCACCATTCAGGGCCGGGGAGCTGTTTTTT.